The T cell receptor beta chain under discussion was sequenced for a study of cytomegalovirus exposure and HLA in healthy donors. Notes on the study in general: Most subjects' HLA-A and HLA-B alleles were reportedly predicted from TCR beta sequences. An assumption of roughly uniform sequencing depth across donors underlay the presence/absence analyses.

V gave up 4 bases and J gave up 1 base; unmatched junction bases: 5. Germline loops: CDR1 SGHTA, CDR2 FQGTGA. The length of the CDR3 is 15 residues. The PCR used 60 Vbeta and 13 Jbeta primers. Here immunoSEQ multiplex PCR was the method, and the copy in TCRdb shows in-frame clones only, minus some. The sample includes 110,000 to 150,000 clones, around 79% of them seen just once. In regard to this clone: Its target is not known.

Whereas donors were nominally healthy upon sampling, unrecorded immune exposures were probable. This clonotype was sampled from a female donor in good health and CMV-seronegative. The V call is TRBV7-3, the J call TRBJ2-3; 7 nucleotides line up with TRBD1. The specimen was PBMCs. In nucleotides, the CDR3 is TGTGCCAGCAGCTCCCTGGGACAGCGCACAGATACGCAGTATTTT. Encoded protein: CASSSLGQRTDTQYF.